The clone carrying this T cell receptor (beta chain) was counted ten times or more. Germline CDR1 reads PRHDT; CDR2 reads FYEKMQ (reference sequence). V was trimmed by 0 bases and J by 0 bases, leaving 2 bases between them. The CDR3 has 13 amino acids. The record originates from a study of early T cells in non-severe SARS-CoV-2 infection. TCRdb re-called the 5' RACE reads through MiXCR, storing one row per CDR3 protein. Of thousands of distinct CDR3 sequences detected, more than 4.5% appear once; the ten largest clones hold 9.7%. Material for sequencing was whole blood. This TCR was sampled from an adult who was a healthcare worker with PCR-confirmed SARS-CoV-2 infection or an uninfected control (not recorded which). J is TRBJ1-1 and V is TRBV13; D gene uncertain. CDR3 sequence reads: CASSLGVNTEAFF. For the CDR3, the DNA is TGTGCCAGCAGCTTAGGAGTGAACACTGAAGCTTTCTTT. The full variable domain, in which reference TRBV13 and TRBJ1-1 provide the parts outside the CDR3, is AAGVIQSPRHLIKEKRETATLKCYPIPRHDTVYWYQQGPGQDPQFLISFYEKMQSDKGSIPDRFSAQQFSDYHSELNMSSLELGDSALYFCASSLGVNTEAFFGQGTRLTVV.